These T cell receptor beta chains were read from a single sample in a study of CXCR3-negative and CXCR3-positive naive CD8 T cells. TCRdb reworked the 5' RACE reads into one entry per CDR3 protein, no DNA. Its listing shows 45,000 to 60,000 distinct CDR3 sequences. Sequencing was carried out using naive CXCR3- CD8+ T cells from blood. The receptor source for this set is a human donor in good health. Some clones in this sample may be carry-over from other donors' samples. The CDR3 runs from the conserved cysteine through the conserved F or W.

TRBV27	TRBJ2-7	CASSQRQGGSYEQYF
TRBV10-3	TRBJ2-1	CAISESTYLGDNEQFF
TRBV7-9	TRBJ2-7	CASSPRQSYEQYF
TRBV7-9	TRBJ2-7	CASSILGERADPYEQYF
TRBV6-6	TRBJ2-3	CASRWDYRGGTDTQYF
TRBV12-3/TRBV12-4	TRBJ1-5	CASSPRATGRHQPQHF
TRBV7-2	TRBJ2-2	CASSLFSENTGELFF
TRBV29-1	TRBJ2-2	CSAKGWTGELFF
TRBV12-3/TRBV12-4	TRBJ2-3	CTSSSLAGDRDTQYF
TRBV23-1	TRBJ2-7	CASSRVGTYEQYF
TRBV5-5	TRBJ1-1	CASSPPTGDTEAFF
TRBV6-2/TRBV6-3	TRBJ2-1	CASSGTSGYNEQFF
TRBV7-8	TRBJ2-1	CASSLEEVGNEQFF
TRBV20-1	TRBJ2-1	CSATGLAGYNEQFF
TRBV29-1	TRBJ2-3	CSVNWQGSTDTQYF
TRBV29-1	TRBJ1-2	CSVEDPTESFYGYTF
TRBV27	TRBJ2-7	CASISHSAGSPYEQYF
TRBV20-1	TRBJ2-7	CSASTDQDRGLSYEQYF
TRBV6-1	TRBJ2-7	CASSVWGGTYEQYF
TRBV5-6	TRBJ2-3	CASSYFGPDTQYF
TRBV7-8	TRBJ2-1	CASSSPRRTGNNEQFF
TRBV20-1	TRBJ2-1	CSASDASSYNEQFF
TRBV12-3/TRBV12-4	TRBJ1-2	CASTADKRGGYTF
TRBV6-2/TRBV6-3	TRBJ1-1	CASSYPKTGDTEAFF
TRBV11-2	TRBJ1-1	CASSQIRAVNTEAFF
TRBV7-9	TRBJ2-7	CASRGGSAYEQYF
TRBV29-1	TRBJ2-2	CSVEHSTGELFF
TRBV7-9	TRBJ2-5	CASSSRGMKETQYF
TRBV11-2	TRBJ2-1	CASSLDPAGGPYNEQFF